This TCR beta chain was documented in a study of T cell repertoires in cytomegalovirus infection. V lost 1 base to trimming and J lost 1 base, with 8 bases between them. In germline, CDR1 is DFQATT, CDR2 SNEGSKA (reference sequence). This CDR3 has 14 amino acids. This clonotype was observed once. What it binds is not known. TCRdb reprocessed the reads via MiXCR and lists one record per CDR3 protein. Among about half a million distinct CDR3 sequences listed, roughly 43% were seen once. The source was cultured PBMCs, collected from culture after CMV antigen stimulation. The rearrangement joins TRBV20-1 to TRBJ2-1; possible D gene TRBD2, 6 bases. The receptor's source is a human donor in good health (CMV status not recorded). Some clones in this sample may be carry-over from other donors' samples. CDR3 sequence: CSARGGISYNEQFF. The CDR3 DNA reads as TGCAGTGCTAGAGGCGGGATTTCCTACAATGAGCAGTTCTTC.